Below, 5 T cell receptor beta chains from the same sample are listed, as sequenced in a study of T-cell reconstitution after alpha-beta-depleted transplantation in children. The TCRbeta library incorporated unique molecular identifiers. MiXCR was run by TCRdb on the PCR reads, yielding one entry per CDR3 protein. Of fewer than 700,000 distinct CDR3 sequences in the sample, roughly 13% were seen once. The specimen comprised PBMCs, mostly from graft donor cells, sampled 360 days after TCRalphabeta/CD19-depleted stem cell transplant. Receptors originate from a male patient younger than 18 who had a stem cell transplant for acute myeloid leukemia, so the T cells may come from the graft donor.

This clonotype was counted a few times. The chain is built from TRBV7-2 and TRBJ2-7; D is perhaps TRBD2 (6 bases). V dropped 1 base and J dropped 5 bases, with 12 bases sitting between them. Per the germline V gene, CDR1 is SGHTA and CDR2 is FQGNSA. The CDR3 runs to 14 residues. This chain's CDR3 is CASSLVGGWDEQYF. CDR3 nucleotide sequence: TGTGCCAGCAGCTTAGTGGGGGGTTGGGACGAGCAGTACTTC. The full variable domain, in which reference TRBV7-2 and TRBJ2-7 provide the parts outside the CDR3, is GAGVSQSPSNKVTEKGKDVELRCDPISGHTALYWYRQSLGQGLEFLIYFQGNSAPDKSGLPSDRFSAERTGGSVSTLTIQRTQQEDSAVYLCASSLVGGWDEQYFGPGTRLTVT.

V is TRBV6-2 or TRBV6-3 and J is TRBJ2-7, with unresolved D. The CDR3 totals 15 residues. V was trimmed by 0 bases and J by 0 bases, leaving 9 bases between them. Germline V gene data show CDR1 as MNHEY and CDR2 as SVGEGT. The CDR3 sequence is CASSYSGLPSYEQYF. The CDR3 region has the DNA TGTGCCAGCAGTTACTCGGGCCTTCCCTCCTACGAGCAGTACTTC.

This clonotype showed up many times. This chain uses TRBV4-2 with TRBJ2-4; no clear D gene. The CDR3 loop spans 16 amino acids. In germline, CDR1 is LGHNA, CDR2 YNFKEQ. V dropped 4 bases and J dropped 0 bases, with 13 bases sitting between them. CDR3 sequence (DNA): TGTGCCAGCAGCCCAACAGAGAGTTTAGCCAAAAACATTCAGTACTTC. It specifies CASSPTESLAKNIQYF.

The chain uses TRBV11-2 and TRBJ2-2; no firm D call. Germline V gene sequence: CDR1 SGHAT, CDR2 FQNNGV. There are 11 residues in the CDR3. V lost 2 bases and J 10 bases, leaving 5 bases between the germline ends. This CDR3 is CASSLPTELFF. DNA for the CDR3: TGTGCCAGCAGCTTACCTACGGAGCTGTTTTTT.

This chain uses TRBV6-1 with TRBJ2-7, with TRBD1 matching over 7 bases. This CDR3 comprises 13 residues. V lost 6 bases and J lost 4; bases outside the gene matches: 6. CDR1 MNHNS and CDR2 SASEGT come from the germline V gene. For the CDR3, the DNA is TGTGCCAGCAGGGGGACAGTAAATTACGAGCAGTACTTC. Translated: CASRGTVNYEQYF.